This T cell receptor beta chain is from a study of blood T cell repertoires in COVID-19 (dated by TCRdb to 2018 to 2021). Some background on the complete study: Samples covering the acute and convalescent phases of COVID-19 were provided by collaborators in the United States, Italy and Spain. The prospective study material was composed of cDNA or gDNA derived from T cells, B-cell-depleted T cells, or PBMCs. Subjects who had been exposed to COVID-19, were actively infected with it, or had recovered from it provided the deeply sampled blood TCRbeta repertoires that made up the dataset. The repertoires were released in a freely available public database meant as a resource for research on the immune response to SARS-CoV-2. The samples were drawn from the first 160 participants of the ongoing ImmuneRACE study and from 950 to 1,500 subjects provided by 6 global collaborators. Nearly every sample came with metadata listing a de-identified subject ID, COVID-19 status, age in years and sex. HLA class I and class II types, where available, came from metadata supplied by the sample provider rather than from assay-based typing. Broad study findings and their caveats: Clinical and demographic metadata were provided uncurated, with the amount varying by source and participant.

In regard to this clone: The antigen it recognizes is unknown. Base qualities are missing; no much larger clone stands one base away.

CDR1 is given as MNHEY and CDR2 as SMNVEV, both from the germline V gene (reference sequence). V loses 5 bases of germline sequence and J loses 5 bases, and the interval between the two ends is 12 bases. Reading from cysteine to phenylalanine, the CDR3 counts 14 amino acids. Just CDR3 DNA is preserved here, 42 bases in frame from base 1. Samples from volunteer blood donors who had recovered from COVID-19 were contributed by a second Seattle source. Whole blood was collected in K2EDTA tubes by collaborating institutions according to the institutions' own protocols. For TCRbeta analysis, collaborators shipped samples as frozen whole blood, isolated PBMCs, or DNA extracted from either of those sample types. TCRbeta CDR3 regions were amplified from genomic DNA using the immunoSEQ Assay, a bias-controlled multiplex PCR. Under the source paper's analysis protocol: The number of nucleated cells in each sample was estimated by amplification of reference gene primers within the assay. Sequence reads were collapsed and filtered to measure the absolute abundance of every unique TCRbeta CDR3 rearrangement. For each sample, productive Simpson clonality was calculated as the square root of Simpson's diversity index across productive rearrangements. TCRdb provides this immuneACCESS table in a form limited to in-frame rearrangements. Some clones are lacking; in checked studies, under half of them reflect an unresolved V gene, and why the rest are absent is not known. The DNA gave D and trimming, while V, J and clone size come from that table. This sample gives 200,000 to 250,000 clones in total; 86% of them show up just once. The ten largest clones capture about 2.2% of the sample.

The chain joins TRBV27 to TRBJ2-2, and possibly TRBD1, on 5 matching bases. The receptor's source is a man between 25 and 39 years old who had recovered from COVID-19. The specimen was peripheral blood. The DNA reads as follows: TGTGCCAGCAGTGATTCAGCAGGGACCGGGGAGCTGTTTTTT. This sequence encodes CASSDSAGTGELFF.